This T cell receptor (beta chain) was captured by sequencing in a study of somatic mutations in cytotoxic T cells in rheumatoid arthritis. Overall study findings and caveats: Each of about an eighth of the 65 patients had a largest CD8+ clone that made up more than 20% of CD8+ cells. Rheumatoid arthritis patients were compared with age-matched healthy controls, and their CD8+ T-cell clonality did not differ significantly.

Profiling relied on immunoSEQ multiplex PCR, and the TCRdb table lists in-frame clones only, not all of them. This sample has approximately 20,000 clones, with about 80% found just once. Flow cytometry served to check the purity of CD4+ and CD8+ cells, which were isolated by positive magnetic bead selection. The CDR3 consists of 14 residues. Germline trimming cut 4 bases from V and 8 bases from J; bases unmatched to any gene: 8. Germline V gives CDR1 SGDLS, CDR2 YYNGEE. For this clone: Antigen: not known.

The sample consisted of CD8+ T cells sorted from blood. This chain uses TRBV9 with TRBJ2-1; 8 nucleotides agree with TRBD1. The receptor was derived from a man aged 18 to 30 with rheumatoid arthritis. CDR3 in amino acids: CASSPGQGRDEQFF. In nucleotides, the CDR3 is TGTGCCAGCAGCCCCGGACAGGGAAGGGATGAGCAGTTCTTC. Full variable domain (missing parts from reference TRBV9 and TRBJ2-1): DSGVTQTPKHLITATGQRVTLRCSPRSGDLSVYWYQQSLDQGLQFLIQYYNGEERAKGNILERFSAQQFPDLHSELNLSSLELGDSALYFCASSPGQGRDEQFFGPGTRLTVL.